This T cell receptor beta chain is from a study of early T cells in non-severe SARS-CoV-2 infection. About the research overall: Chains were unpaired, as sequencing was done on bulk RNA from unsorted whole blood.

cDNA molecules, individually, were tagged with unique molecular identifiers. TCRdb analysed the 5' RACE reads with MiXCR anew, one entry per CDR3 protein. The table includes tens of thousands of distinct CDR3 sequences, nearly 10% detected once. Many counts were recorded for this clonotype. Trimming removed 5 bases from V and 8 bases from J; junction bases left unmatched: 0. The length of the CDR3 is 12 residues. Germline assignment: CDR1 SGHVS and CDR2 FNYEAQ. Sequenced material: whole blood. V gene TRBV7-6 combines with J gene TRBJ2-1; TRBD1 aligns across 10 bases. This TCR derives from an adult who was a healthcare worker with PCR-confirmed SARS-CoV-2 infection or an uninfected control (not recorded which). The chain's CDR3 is CASSDRGHEQFF. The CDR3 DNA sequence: TGTGCCAGCAGCGACAGGGGGCATGAGCAGTTCTTC.